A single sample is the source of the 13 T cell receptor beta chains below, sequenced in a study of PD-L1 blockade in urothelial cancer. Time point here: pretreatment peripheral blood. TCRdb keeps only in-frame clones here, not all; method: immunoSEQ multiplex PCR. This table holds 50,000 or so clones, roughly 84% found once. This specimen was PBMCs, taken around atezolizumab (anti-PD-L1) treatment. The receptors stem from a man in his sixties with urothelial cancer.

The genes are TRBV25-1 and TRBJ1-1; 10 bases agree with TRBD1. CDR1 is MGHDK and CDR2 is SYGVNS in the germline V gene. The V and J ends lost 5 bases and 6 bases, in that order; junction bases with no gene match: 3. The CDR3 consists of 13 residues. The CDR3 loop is CASSRGQGAEAFF. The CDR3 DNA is TGTGCCAGCAGTCGTGGACAGGGGGCTGAAGCTTTCTTT.

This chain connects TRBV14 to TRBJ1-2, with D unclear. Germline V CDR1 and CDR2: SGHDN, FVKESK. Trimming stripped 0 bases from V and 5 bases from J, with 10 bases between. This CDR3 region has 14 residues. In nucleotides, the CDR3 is TGTGCCAGCAGCCAAGATCGTTTCCCTTATGGCTACACCTTC. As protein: CASSQDRFPYGYTF.

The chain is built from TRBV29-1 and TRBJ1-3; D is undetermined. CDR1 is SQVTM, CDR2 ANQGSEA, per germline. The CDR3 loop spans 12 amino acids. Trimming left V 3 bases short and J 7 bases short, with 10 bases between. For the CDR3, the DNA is TGCAGCGTTGACACACCCGGGAACACCATATATTTT. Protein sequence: CSVDTPGNTIYF.

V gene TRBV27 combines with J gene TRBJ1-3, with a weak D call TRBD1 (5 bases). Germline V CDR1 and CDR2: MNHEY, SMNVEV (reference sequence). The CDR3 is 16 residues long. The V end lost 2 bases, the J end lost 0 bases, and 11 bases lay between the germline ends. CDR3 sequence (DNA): TGTGCCAGCAGTTTAGACCGGGACTCCTCTGGAAACACCATATATTTT. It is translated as CASSLDRDSSGNTIYF.

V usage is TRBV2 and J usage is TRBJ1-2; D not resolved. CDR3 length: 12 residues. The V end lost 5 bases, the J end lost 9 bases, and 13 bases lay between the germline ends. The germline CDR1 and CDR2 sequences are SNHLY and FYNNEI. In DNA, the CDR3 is TGTGCCAGCAGTATAGACGGGTACAGCTACACCTTC. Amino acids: CASSIDGYSYTF.

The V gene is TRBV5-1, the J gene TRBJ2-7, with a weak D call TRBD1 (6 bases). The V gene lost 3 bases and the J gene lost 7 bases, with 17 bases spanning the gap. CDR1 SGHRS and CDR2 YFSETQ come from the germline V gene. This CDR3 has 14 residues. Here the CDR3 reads CASSYRQGSWEQYF. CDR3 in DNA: TGCGCCAGCAGCTACCGGCAGGGGTCGTGGGAGCAGTACTTC.

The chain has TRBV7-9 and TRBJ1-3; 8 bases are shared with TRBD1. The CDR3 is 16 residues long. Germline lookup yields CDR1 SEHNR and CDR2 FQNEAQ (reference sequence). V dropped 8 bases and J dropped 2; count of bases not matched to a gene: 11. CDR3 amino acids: CASDHSIRGPGNTIYF. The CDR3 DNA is TGTGCCAGCGACCACAGCATCAGGGGGCCTGGAAACACCATATATTTT.

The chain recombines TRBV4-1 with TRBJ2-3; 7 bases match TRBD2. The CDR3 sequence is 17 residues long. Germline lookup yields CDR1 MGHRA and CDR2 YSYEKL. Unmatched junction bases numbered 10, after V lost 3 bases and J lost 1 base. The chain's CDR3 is CASSQDTGTKRTDTQYF. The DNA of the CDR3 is TGCGCCAGCAGCCAGGACACCGGGACTAAACGCACAGATACGCAGTATTTT.

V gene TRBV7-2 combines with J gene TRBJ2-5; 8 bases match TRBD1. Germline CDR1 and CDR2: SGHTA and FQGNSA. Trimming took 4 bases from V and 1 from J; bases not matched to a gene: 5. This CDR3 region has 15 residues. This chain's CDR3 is CASSSSQGAQETQYF. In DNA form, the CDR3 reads TGTGCCAGCAGCTCCAGTCAGGGGGCCCAAGAGACCCAGTACTTC.

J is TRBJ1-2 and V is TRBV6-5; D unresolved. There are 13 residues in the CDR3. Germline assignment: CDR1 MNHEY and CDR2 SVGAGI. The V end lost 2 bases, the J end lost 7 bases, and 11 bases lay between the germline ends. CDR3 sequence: CASSYHRPGGYTF. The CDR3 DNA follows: TGTGCCAGCAGTTACCACCGCCCGGGTGGCTACACCTTC.

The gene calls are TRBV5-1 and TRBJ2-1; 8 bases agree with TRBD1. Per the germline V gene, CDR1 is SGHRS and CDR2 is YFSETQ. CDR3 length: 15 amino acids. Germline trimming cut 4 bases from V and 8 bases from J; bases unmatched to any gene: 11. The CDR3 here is CASSREDRVGDEQFF. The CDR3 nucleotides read TGCGCCAGCAGCAGAGAGGACAGGGTGGGGGATGAGCAGTTCTTC. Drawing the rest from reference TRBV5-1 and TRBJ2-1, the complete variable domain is KAGVTQTPRYLIKTRGQQVTLSCSPISGHRSVSWYQQTPGQGLQFLFEYFSETQRNKGNFPGRFSGRQFSNSRSEMNVSTLELGDSALYLCASSREDRVGDEQFFGPGTRLTVL.

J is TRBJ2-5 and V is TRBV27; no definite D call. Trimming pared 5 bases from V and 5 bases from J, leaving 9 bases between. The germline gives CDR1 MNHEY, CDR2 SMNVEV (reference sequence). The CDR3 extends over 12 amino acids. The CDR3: CASSNKPETQYF. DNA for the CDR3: TGTGCCAGCAGTAACAAACCGGAGACCCAGTACTTC.

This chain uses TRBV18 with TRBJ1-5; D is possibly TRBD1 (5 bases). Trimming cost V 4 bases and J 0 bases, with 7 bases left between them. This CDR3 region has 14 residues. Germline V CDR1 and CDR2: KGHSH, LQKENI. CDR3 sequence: CASSQGVSNQPQHF. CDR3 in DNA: TGTGCCAGCTCACAAGGGGTTAGCAATCAGCCCCAGCATTTT.